Presented here are 20 T cell receptor beta chains from one specimen sequenced in a study of CD8+ T cells in alopecia areata. After isolation, RNA underwent reverse transcription to generate cDNA as the sequencing template. Assay used: immunoSEQ multiplex PCR; TCRdb lists only in-frame clones, some missing. Here the sample spans 120,000 or so clones, around 60% being singletons. Treatment given: oral pan-JAK inhibitor, 5-10 mg twice daily. Sequencing was performed on CD4+ T cells sorted from blood, taken at week 4, from a patient treated with tofacitinib. The source of these receptors is a human donor with alopecia areata.

V gene TRBV5-1 combines with J gene TRBJ2-5; tentative D call: TRBD2 (5 bases). Germline lookup yields CDR1 SGHRS and CDR2 YFSETQ. The CDR3 is made up of 17 amino acids. With 0 bases removed from V and 4 bases from J, the gap between germline ends came to 19 bases. CDR3 in amino acids: CASSLGRTVLGGETQYF. CDR3 DNA: TGCGCCAGCAGCTTGGGTCGGACGGTTCTTGGAGGAGAGACCCAGTACTTC.

The CDR3 sequence: CASTTSGGDEQYF. The CDR3 DNA follows: TGTGCCAGCACCACTAGCGGGGGTGACGAGCAGTACTTC. V and J are TRBV6-5 and TRBJ2-7; 11 bases are shared with TRBD2. This CDR3 spans 13 amino acids. The trim removed 7 bases at V and 5 bases at J, leaving 4 bases unmatched. Germline assignment: CDR1 MNHEY and CDR2 SVGAGI.

A single count supports this clone. The chain joins TRBV20-1 to TRBJ2-1, with D tentatively TRBD1 or TRBD2 (5 bases each). Trimming stripped 4 bases from V and 8 bases from J, with 9 bases between. Germline V gene data show CDR1 as DFQATT and CDR2 as SNEGSKA (reference sequence). This CDR3 has 11 amino acids. The CDR3 DNA is TGCAGTGCTATTGGGGGATATGAGCAGTTCTTC. It encodes CSAIGGYEQFF.

The chain couples TRBV29-1 to TRBJ2-7, with a tentative D call TRBD1 (6 bases). Germline V gene data show CDR1 as SQVTM and CDR2 as ANQGSEA. The CDR3 sequence is 16 residues long. Trimming removed 3 bases from V and 0 bases from J, with 18 bases in between. The CDR3 DNA sequence: TGCAGCGTTGAGGGGAACCGGGACAAGAGCTCCTACGAGCAGTACTTC. Translating gives CSVEGNRDKSSYEQYF.

This chain connects TRBV29-1 to TRBJ1-2, with D perhaps TRBD1 (6 bases). Trimming shortened V by 2 bases and J by 6 bases, and 13 bases separated the two germline ends. The length of the CDR3 is 13 residues. Germline V lookup: CDR1 SQVTM, CDR2 ANQGSEA. CDR3: CSVELGTSDGYTF. The CDR3 region has the DNA TGCAGCGTTGAACTTGGGACAAGCGATGGCTACACCTTC.

DNA for the CDR3: TGTGCCAGTAGTACAGGACTAGGGGGCCCCAATGAGCAGTTCTTC. Its protein product is CASSTGLGGPNEQFF. The chain couples TRBV19 to TRBJ2-1, with D possibly being TRBD1 or TRBD2 (7 bases each). CDR3 length: 15 amino acids. CDR1 and CDR2 (germline): LNHDA, SQIVND (reference sequence). V gave up 4 bases and J gave up 6 bases, with 16 bases separating them.

The chain combines TRBV14 with TRBJ2-7, with 12 bases that match TRBD2. J lost 3 bases, V lost 4 bases, and 4 bases had no gene match. The CDR3 is 15 amino acids. Germline CDR1 is SGHDN and CDR2 is FVKESK. Here the CDR3 DNA reads TGTGCCAGCAGCCCCTGGACTAGCGGGGACTACGAGCAGTACTTC. Protein: CASSPWTSGDYEQYF.

This clone was detected once. The V and J genes are TRBV4-1 and TRBJ2-3; D call uncertain. The CDR3 consists of 14 residues. CDR1 MGHRA and CDR2 YSYEKL come from the germline V gene. Trimming cost V 4 bases and J 2 bases, with 10 bases left between them. In DNA form, the CDR3 reads TGCGCCAGCAGCCCCTTAGGAGCCACAGATACGCAGTATTTT. Protein sequence: CASSPLGATDTQYF.

V gene TRBV7-3 combines with J gene TRBJ1-5; TRBD1 matches 7 bases. This CDR3 spans 13 amino acids. Per the germline V gene, CDR1 is SGHTA and CDR2 is FQGTGA. J lost 6 bases, V lost 1 base, and 0 bases had no gene match. CDR3 nucleotide sequence: TGTGCCAGCAGCTTAAACAGGGGTCAGCCCCAGCATTTT. Translation gives CASSLNRGQPQHF. The entire variable domain, with the rest obtained from reference TRBV7-3 and TRBJ1-5, is as follows: GAGVSQTPSNKVTEKGKYVELRCDPISGHTALYWYRQSLGQGPEFLIYFQGTGAADDSGLPNDRFFAVRPEGSVSTLKIQRTERGDSAVYLCASSLNRGQPQHFGDGTRLSIL.

On this clone itself: Other nucleotide sequences in the sample specify the same CDR3. This chain joins TRBV2 and TRBJ2-5, with D unclear. The V end was cut by 3 bases, the J end by 5 bases, with 4 bases between. Per the germline V gene, CDR1 is SNHLY and CDR2 is FYNNEI. CDR3 size: 11 residues. The CDR3 DNA reads as TGTGCCAGCAGTGAGTCGGAGACCCAGTACTTC. Protein: CASSESETQYF.

The chain has TRBV30 and TRBJ2-7, with TRBD2 matching 8 bases. Germline CDR1 and CDR2: GTSNPN and SVGIG (reference sequence). The CDR3 has 17 residues. Trimming cost V 1 base and J 5 bases; bases outside gene matches: 16. CDR3 residues: CAWSEYLLAGRGDEQYF. The CDR3 DNA reads as TGTGCCTGGAGTGAATACCTTTTAGCGGGGAGGGGAGACGAGCAGTACTTC.

The table lists this clone with a few counts. This chain connects TRBV29-1 to TRBJ1-2; 12 bases are shared with TRBD1. The germline V gene has CDR1 SQVTM and CDR2 ANQGSEA. V shed 5 bases, J shed 8 bases, and the junction held 12 bases outside the gene matches. The CDR3 extends over 15 amino acids. Here the CDR3 DNA reads TGCAGCGTTAAGACCGGGACAGGGGGCTTTGGAGGCTACACCTTC. Its protein product is CSVKTGTGGFGGYTF.

The DNA for the CDR3 is TGCGCCAGCAGACCCCTGGGGAGGAGAGAGAATGAAAAACTGTTTTTT. Its translation is CASRPLGRRENEKLFF. The V and J genes are TRBV4-1 and TRBJ1-4, with no clear D. The CDR3 loop spans 16 amino acids. Germline V gene lookup returns CDR1 MGHRA and CDR2 YSYEKL. V shed 6 bases and J shed 5 bases, with 19 bases lying between them.

V usage is TRBV4-3 and J usage is TRBJ2-1, with D perhaps TRBD2 (6 bases). The CDR3 loop spans 15 amino acids. The germline V gene encodes CDR1 LGHNA and CDR2 YSLEER. Trimming removed 3 bases from V and 4 bases from J, with 13 bases in between. The CDR3 DNA sequence: TGCGCCAGCAGCCATTACGGCGGAGGGTACAATGAGCAGTTCTTC. This gives the protein CASSHYGGGYNEQFF.

CDR3 residues: CATRILYTGELFF. Written as DNA, the CDR3 is TGTGCCACCAGGATCCTGTACACCGGGGAGCTGTTTTTT. V usage is TRBV15 and J usage is TRBJ2-2; D is undetermined. The CDR3 extends over 13 amino acids. Germline V gives CDR1 LNHNV, CDR2 YYDKDF (reference sequence). V was shortened by 6 bases and J by 3 bases, with 8 bases between the two germline ends. Variable domain in full (rest from reference TRBV15 and TRBJ2-2): DAMVIQNPRYQVTQFGKPVTLSCSQTLNHNVMYWYQQKSSQAPKLLFHYYDKDFNNEADTPDNFQSRRPNTSFCFLDIRSPGLGDTAMYLCATRILYTGELFFGEGSRLTVL.

The chain combines TRBV30 with TRBJ2-7; D gene uncertain. The CDR3 extends over 13 amino acids. Trimming pared 2 bases from V and 2 bases from J, leaving 10 bases between. In germline, CDR1 is GTSNPN, CDR2 SVGIG (reference sequence). Here the CDR3 reads CAWSMSVAYEQYF. In DNA form, the CDR3 reads TGTGCCTGGAGTATGTCAGTAGCCTACGAGCAGTACTTC.

The gene calls are TRBV7-9 and TRBJ1-2; the D is unclear. CDR3 length: 12 amino acids. V lost 1 base to trimming and J lost 8 bases, with 8 bases between them. Germline CDR1 SEHNR, CDR2 FQNEAQ (reference sequence). The CDR3 loop reads CASSLGGGGYTF. DNA of the CDR3: TGTGCCAGCAGCTTAGGAGGCGGCGGCTACACCTTC.

The chain combines TRBV29-1 with TRBJ2-7; tentatively, D is TRBD1 (6 bases). The CDR3 totals 14 residues. Between the trimmed V and J ends, which lost 6 bases and 1 base, there was a span of 16 bases. The germline CDR1 and CDR2 sequences are SQVTM and ANQGSEA. Here the CDR3 DNA reads TGCAGCGTCGCCGACAGGAGCAGATCCTACGAGCAGTACTTC. It codes for CSVADRSRSYEQYF.

J is TRBJ2-7 and V is TRBV4-2; 10 bases agree with TRBD2. The CDR3 runs to 15 residues. Germline values: CDR1 LGHNA, CDR2 YNFKEQ. V shed 2 bases, J shed 3 bases, and the junction held 4 bases outside the gene matches. This CDR3 reads CASSQLAGVIYEQYF. The DNA for the CDR3 is TGTGCCAGCAGCCAACTAGCGGGAGTCATCTACGAGCAGTACTTC.

This clone has a single count. The rearrangement joins TRBV5-4 to TRBJ1-1, with a weak D call TRBD1 (6 bases). Germline values: CDR1 SGHNT, CDR2 YYREEE (reference sequence). The CDR3 covers 15 residues. Trimming removed 0 bases at V and 0 bases at J, with 9 bases between. The CDR3 is CASSLGGQLNTEAFF. The CDR3 region has the DNA TGTGCCAGCAGCTTGGGCGGACAGTTGAACACTGAAGCTTTCTTT.